Listed here are 18 T cell receptor beta chains from one sample, sequenced in a study of cytomegalovirus exposure and HLA in healthy donors. With 60 Vbeta and 13 Jbeta primers, the PCR was carried out. TCRdb's table, derived via immunoSEQ multiplex PCR, lists solely in-frame clones and lacks some. The profile shows 130,000 to 150,000 clones, 78% of them singletons. What was sequenced was PBMCs. These receptors were collected from a male donor in good health and CMV-seronegative.

This chain uses TRBV29-1 with TRBJ2-5; TRBD1 matches 12 bases. This CDR3 has 15 residues. The V and J ends lost 6 bases and 2 bases, in that order; junction bases with no gene match: 7. Per germline, CDR1 SQVTM and CDR2 ANQGSEA. CDR3 region: CSVLPGQGAQETQYF. CDR3 sequence (DNA): TGCAGCGTCCTTCCGGGACAGGGGGCTCAAGAGACCCAGTACTTC.

The chain employs TRBV6-5 and TRBJ2-3, with 7 bases fitting TRBD2. With V trimmed by 2 bases and J by 3 bases, 5 bases remained unmatched. Germline CDR1 is MNHEY and CDR2 is SVGAGI. The CDR3 loop spans 15 amino acids. CDR3 protein: CASSYGGDGTDTQYF. The DNA for the CDR3 is TGTGCCAGCAGTTACGGGGGGGACGGTACAGATACGCAGTATTTT.

The chain has TRBV5-6 and TRBJ2-1, with 7 bases matching TRBD1. V shed 5 bases, J shed 4 bases, and the junction held 3 bases outside the gene matches. CDR1 and CDR2 from the germline V gene are SGHDT and YYEEEE. The CDR3 totals 13 residues. The CDR3 here is CASRRTGYNEQFF. CDR3 nucleotide sequence: TGTGCCAGCAGGCGGACAGGATACAATGAGCAGTTCTTC.

This chain uses TRBV4-3 with TRBJ1-6, with D tentatively TRBD1 (6 bases). CDR1 and CDR2 from the germline V gene are LGHNA and YSLEER. V dropped 0 bases and J dropped 5 bases, with 11 bases sitting between them. This CDR3 region has 16 residues. CDR3 amino acids: CASSQEGRGDNSPLHF. The CDR3 DNA follows: TGCGCCAGCAGCCAAGAAGGCAGGGGCGATAATTCACCCCTCCACTTT.

This clone was counted a few times. This chain connects TRBV6-5 to TRBJ2-7, with D maybe TRBD2 (6 bases). This CDR3 is 15 amino acids long. CDR1 and CDR2 from the germline V gene are MNHEY and SVGAGI. The V gene lost 4 bases and the J gene lost 1 base, with 14 bases spanning the gap. The CDR3 loop reads CASSSPGLVSYEQYF. CDR3 bases: TGTGCCAGCAGTTCACCGGGACTGGTTTCCTACGAGCAGTACTTC.

V is TRBV14 and J is TRBJ2-4; D gene ambiguous. From germline, CDR1 is SGHDN and CDR2 FVKESK. This CDR3 is built from 12 residues. V lost 2 bases and J lost 11, with 10 bases in between. Here the CDR3 DNA reads TGTGCCAGCAGCCAAAATCGTCAGGTTCAGTACTTC. This sequence encodes CASSQNRQVQYF.

This chain uses TRBV5-1 with TRBJ1-1; possibly TRBD1 for D (5 bases). The CDR3 totals 15 residues. V lost 3 bases and J lost 1, with 13 bases in between. Germline CDR1 and CDR2: SGHRS and YFSETQ. Here the CDR3 DNA reads TGCGCCAGCAGCTGGCAGGGCAGAGAGAACACTGAAGCTTTCTTT. It is translated as CASSWQGRENTEAFF.

The rearrangement links TRBV27 to TRBJ1-5; no clear D gene. Trimming took 3 bases from V and 2 from J, leaving 11 bases between them. CDR1 is MNHEY, CDR2 SMNVEV, per germline (reference sequence). The CDR3 spans 15 residues. This chain's CDR3 is CASSFTGLGNQPQHF. Written as DNA, the CDR3 is TGTGCCAGCAGTTTTACGGGGTTGGGCAATCAGCCCCAGCATTTT.

The CDR3 sequence is CASRPTQNTEAFF. In nucleotides, the CDR3 is TGTGCCAGCAGACCGACTCAGAACACTGAAGCTTTCTTT. The rearrangement joins TRBV13 to TRBJ1-1; D remains ambiguous. The CDR3 has 13 amino acids. Per the germline V gene, CDR1 is PRHDT and CDR2 is FYEKMQ (reference sequence). V dropped 6 bases and J dropped 1 base, with 9 bases sitting between them. Complete variable domain (other parts from reference TRBV13 and TRBJ1-1): AAGVIQSPRHLIKEKRETATLKCYPIPRHDTVYWYQQGPGQDPQFLISFYEKMQSDKGSIPDRFSAQQFSDYHSELNMSSLELGDSALYFCASRPTQNTEAFFGQGTRLTVV.

This clone showed up just a few times. The rearrangement links TRBV30 to TRBJ1-5, with D unresolved. The germline V and J ends were trimmed by 8 bases and 5 bases, with 16 bases remaining between them. The germline gives CDR1 GTSNPN, CDR2 SVGIG (reference sequence). The CDR3 totals 13 residues. CDR3 residues: CALSGRTDQPQHF. Written as DNA, the CDR3 is TGTGCCCTCTCCGGGAGGACGGATCAGCCCCAGCATTTT.

The rearrangement joins TRBV19 to TRBJ1-1; tentatively, D is TRBD1 (5 bases). This CDR3 region has 15 residues. Trimming took off 4 bases at V and 1 base at J, with 13 bases between the two ends. Germline values: CDR1 LNHDA, CDR2 SQIVND (reference sequence). DNA for the CDR3: TGTGCCAGTAGTAGGGGCTTATCGGGGAACACTGAAGCTTTCTTT. Amino acids: CASSRGLSGNTEAFF.

About this clone: Compared with germline, one end of the junction differs, possibly owing to a read error. The rearrangement uses TRBV7-9 and TRBJ1-5; the D is unclear. CDR1 and CDR2 (germline): SEHNR, FQNEAQ (reference sequence). The CDR3 is made up of 14 amino acids. CDR3: CSSSYGEGNQPQHF. CDR3 nucleotides: TGTTCCAGCAGTTATGGAGAGGGCAATCAGCCCCAGCATTTT. The entire variable domain, with the rest obtained from reference TRBV7-9 and TRBJ1-5, is as follows: DTGVSQNPRHKITKRGQNVTFRCDPISEHNRLYWYRQTLGQGPEFLTYFQNEAQLEKSRLLSDRFSAERPKGSFSTLEIQRTEQGDSAMYLCSSSYGEGNQPQHFGDGTRLSIL.

CDR3 nucleotides: TGCGCCAGCAGCACCGGGACAGGGGTAGGGGAAAAACTGTTTTTT. Translating gives CASSTGTGVGEKLFF. The chain joins TRBV5-1 to TRBJ1-4; 10 nucleotides match TRBD1. The CDR3 loop spans 15 amino acids. Trimming removed 4 bases from V and 8 bases from J; junction bases left unmatched: 8. Germline CDR1 SGHRS, CDR2 YFSETQ.

This clone was picked up a small number of times. The V call is TRBV10-3, the J call TRBJ1-1; TRBD1 matches at 8 bases. The V and J ends lost 6 bases and 1 base, in that order; junction bases with no gene match: 4. CDR1 is ENHRY and CDR2 is SYGVKD in the germline V gene. This CDR3 has 14 residues. CDR3 region: CAIRDRDRNTEAFF. As DNA, the CDR3 is TGTGCCATCAGGGACAGGGACCGGAACACTGAAGCTTTCTTT.

The chain combines TRBV9 with TRBJ1-4; D might be TRBD1 (6 bases). This CDR3 has 15 residues. Trimming took 3 bases from V and 1 from J, leaving 10 bases between them. Germline V gene data show CDR1 as SGDLS and CDR2 as YYNGEE. Here the CDR3 DNA reads TGTGCCAGCAGCGCCGGGACACAAACTAATGAAAAACTGTTTTTT. This translates into CASSAGTQTNEKLFF.

The chain joins TRBV29-1 to TRBJ2-5; D may be TRBD2 (6 bases). The CDR3 totals 11 residues. Germline V lookup: CDR1 SQVTM, CDR2 ANQGSEA. Trimming removed 6 bases from V and 4 bases from J, with 9 bases in between. CDR3 protein: CSVGRGETQYF. The CDR3 DNA is TGCAGCGTGGGGCGGGGAGAGACCCAGTACTTC.

This clone appeared a few times. J is TRBJ1-1 and V is TRBV5-1; D remains unclear. There are 14 residues in the CDR3. Germline V gene lookup returns CDR1 SGHRS and CDR2 YFSETQ. Trimming removed 2 bases at V and 0 bases at J, with 8 bases between. The CDR3 DNA sequence: TGCGCCAGCAGCTTAGGTAGCCTGAACACTGAAGCTTTCTTT. As protein: CASSLGSLNTEAFF.

CDR3 coding DNA: TGTGCCAGCTCAAGGACGCAACCGGGACAGGGAGTCACTGAAGCTTTCTTT. This encodes CASSRTQPGQGVTEAFF. The rearrangement uses TRBV18 and TRBJ1-1; 9 bases are shared with TRBD1. This CDR3 is 17 amino acids long. V was pared by 5 bases and J by 4 bases, with 14 bases of the junction left unmatched. CDR1 is KGHSH and CDR2 is LQKENI in the germline V gene.